This T cell receptor (beta chain) was recovered during a study of blood T cell repertoires in COVID-19. For the study at large: Nucleic acid was either cDNA or gDNA, and it came from T cells, B-cell-depleted T cells, or PBMCs.

In the source study's methods: Estimates of nucleated cell counts were drawn from the amplification of reference gene primers. Profiling relied on immunoSEQ multiplex PCR, and the TCRdb table lists in-frame clones only, not all of them. V and J calls and clone size are given by that table; D and trimming were obtained from the DNA. The sample lists about 110,000 clones; about nine tenths were seen once. The CDR3 loop spans 14 amino acids. After removal of 6 bases from V and 3 bases from J, the junction contained 6 bases not matched to a gene. Germline V lookup: CDR1 SNHLY, CDR2 FYNNEI. V is TRBV2 and J is TRBJ2-7; TRBD1 matches at 9 bases. The sequenced sample consisted of peripheral blood. The TCR originated in a human donor in a cohort sampled during active COVID-19. The CDR3 DNA reads TGTGCCAGCAGGCGGACAGGGGTCGGCTACGAGCAGTACTTC. Protein product: CASRRTGVGYEQYF.